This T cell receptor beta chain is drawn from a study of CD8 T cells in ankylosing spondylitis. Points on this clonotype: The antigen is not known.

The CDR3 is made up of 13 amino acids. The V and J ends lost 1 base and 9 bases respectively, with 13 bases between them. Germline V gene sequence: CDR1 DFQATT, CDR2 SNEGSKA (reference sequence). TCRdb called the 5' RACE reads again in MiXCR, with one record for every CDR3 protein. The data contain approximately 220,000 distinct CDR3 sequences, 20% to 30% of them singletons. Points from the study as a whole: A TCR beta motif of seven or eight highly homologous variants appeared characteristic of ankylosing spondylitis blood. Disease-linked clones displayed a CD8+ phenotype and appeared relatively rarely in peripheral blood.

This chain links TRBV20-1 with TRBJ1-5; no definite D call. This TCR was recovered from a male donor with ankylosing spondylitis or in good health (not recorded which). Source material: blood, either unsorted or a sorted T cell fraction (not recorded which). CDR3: CSARGPTDGPQHF. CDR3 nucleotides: TGCAGTGCTAGAGGGCCTACTGATGGGCCCCAGCATTTT.